Presented here are 12 T cell receptor beta chains from one specimen sequenced in a study of shared clonotypes between healthy human individuals. Clones were read by immunoSEQ multiplex PCR, and TCRdb kept only the in-frame ones, dropping some. The sample has roughly 2,500,000 clones; 93% are singletons. What was sequenced was naive CD4+ T cells from PBMCs. The subset is: CD45RA+ positively selected. These receptors came from a man aged 18 to 35 in good health. Some clones in this sample may be carry-over from other donors' samples.

A note on this clone: Other DNA sequences in this specimen translate into the identical CDR3. V gene TRBV18 combines with J gene TRBJ1-1; TRBD1 might be the D (6 bases). V lost 3 bases and J lost 0, with 8 bases in between. Germline V lookup: CDR1 KGHSH, CDR2 LQKENI. The CDR3 totals 14 residues. CDR3 loop: CASSPRGMNTEAFF. The CDR3 DNA reads as TGTGCCAGCTCACCCAGGGGTATGAACACTGAAGCTTTCTTT.

The chain couples TRBV28 to TRBJ2-5; a weak D match, TRBD1 (5 bases). The ends were cut back, 8 bases at V and 6 bases at J, with 19 bases in the middle. The CDR3 contains 14 residues. The germline V gene has CDR1 MDHEN and CDR2 SYDVKM. The CDR3 region is CASGQGGGIQTQYF. The CDR3 coding sequence is TGTGCCAGCGGCCAGGGTGGTGGGATACAGACCCAGTACTTC.

The genes are TRBV11-2 and TRBJ1-1; D perhaps matches TRBD1 (5 bases). Germline V gene lookup returns CDR1 SGHAT and CDR2 FQNNGV. This CDR3 is 14 amino acids long. The V and J ends lost 1 base and 0 bases respectively, with 6 bases between them. The CDR3 sequence is CASSLGQMNTEAFF. The CDR3 DNA is TGTGCCAGCAGCTTAGGACAGATGAACACTGAAGCTTTCTTT.

The chain has TRBV28 and TRBJ1-1, with 8 bases that match TRBD1. The CDR3 spans 16 residues. V gave up 2 bases and J gave up 3 bases; unmatched junction bases: 8. The germline V gene has CDR1 MDHEN and CDR2 SYDVKM. CDR3 bases: TGTGCCAGCAGTTTAAGGCAGGGGGCAGGGGACACTGAAGCTTTCTTT. Its translation: CASSLRQGAGDTEAFF.

The rearrangement uses TRBV5-6 and TRBJ1-2; D remains unclear. Trimming took 4 bases from V and 4 from J, leaving 17 bases between them. Germline assignment: CDR1 SGHDT and CDR2 YYEEEE. This CDR3 region has 15 residues. The CDR3 sequence is CASSPAREAFYGYTF. DNA of the CDR3: TGTGCCAGCAGCCCCGCCCGGGAGGCCTTCTATGGCTACACCTTC.

The chain uses TRBV5-5 and TRBJ1-5; the D gene is possibly TRBD1 (6 bases). Germline values: CDR1 SGHKS, CDR2 YYEKEE (reference sequence). The ends were cut back, 4 bases at V and 7 bases at J, with 15 bases in the middle. The CDR3 totals 14 residues. CDR3 coding DNA: TGTGCCAGCAGCCCGACAGGCTCGGGGCAGCCCCAGCATTTT. This gives the protein CASSPTGSGQPQHF.

With respect to this clone: This sample also contains other DNA sequences that code for the same CDR3. The chain carries TRBV9 and TRBJ2-5; D not resolved. CDR1 and CDR2 (germline): SGDLS, YYNGEE. V dropped 0 bases and J dropped 1 base, with 4 bases sitting between them. This CDR3 comprises 13 residues. This CDR3 reads CASSVVPQETQYF. The CDR3 region has the DNA TGTGCCAGCAGCGTAGTTCCCCAAGAGACCCAGTACTTC.

This sequence joins TRBV30 and TRBJ2-5, with D hard to call. Germline lookup yields CDR1 GTSNPN and CDR2 SVGIG (reference sequence). This CDR3 comprises 13 residues. V lost 5 bases to trimming and J lost 1 base, with 11 bases between them. CDR3 sequence (DNA): TGTGCCTGGCAGGTCGTTCTCCAAGAGACCCAGTACTTC. This gives the protein CAWQVVLQETQYF.

Here the CDR3 DNA reads TGTGCCAGCAGCCAAGAATTGGGGTACGGGGAGCTGTTTTTT. Its protein product is CASSQELGYGELFF. This rearrangement joins TRBV4-2 to TRBJ2-2; D gene ambiguous. The germline V gene has CDR1 LGHNA and CDR2 YNFKEQ. The V end was cut by 0 bases, the J end by 7 bases, with 9 bases between. The CDR3 is 14 residues long.

A note on this clone: Other DNA sequences in the sample encode the same CDR3. J is TRBJ1-1 and V is TRBV5-4; TRBD1 aligns across 10 bases. CDR1 is SGHNT and CDR2 is YYREEE in the germline V gene (reference sequence). V shed 4 bases and J 4 bases; nucleotides not matched to a gene: 4. The CDR3 loop spans 14 amino acids. The DNA for the CDR3 is TGTGCCAGCAGCCTCGGACAGGGGGGCACTGAAGCTTTCTTT. Amino acids: CASSLGQGGTEAFF.

The genes are TRBV6-5 and TRBJ2-1, with 7 bases that match TRBD2. The CDR3 has 15 amino acids. CDR1 is MNHEY and CDR2 is SVGAGI in the germline V gene. After removal of 2 bases from V and 7 bases from J, the junction contained 8 bases not matched to a gene. In DNA, the CDR3 is TGTGCCAGCAGTTACAGGGAGGGCGTGGGGAATGAGCAGTTCTTC. Residues: CASSYREGVGNEQFF.

The chain has TRBV11-2 and TRBJ1-6; possible D gene TRBD1, 5 bases. V shed 5 bases and J shed 17 bases, with 16 bases lying between them. Germline assignment: CDR1 SGHAT and CDR2 FQNNGV. The CDR3 loop spans 12 amino acids. DNA for the CDR3: TGTGCCAGCAGCGTTGACAGACGCTCCGTCCACTTT. It translates to CASSVDRRSVHF. Using reference TRBV11-2 and TRBJ1-6 for the parts outside the CDR3, the full variable domain is EAGVAQSPRYKIIEKRQSVAFWCNPISGHATLYWYQQILGQGPKLLIQFQNNGVVDDSQLPKDRFSAERLKGVDSTLKIQPAKLEDSAVYLCASSVDRRSVHFGNGTRLTVT.